This T cell receptor (beta chain) was recovered during a study of regulatory T cells in long-lasting Graves disease. In its sample, this clonotype was seen many times. Time point: newly diagnosed GD, antithyroid drugs for less than 3 months. The TCR library used RNA extracted from PBMCs. The diagnosis of Graves' disease used American Thyroid Association guidelines. Germline V gene lookup returns CDR1 DFQATT and CDR2 SNEGSKA (reference sequence). The CDR3 is 11 residues long. Trimming stripped 7 bases from V and 6 bases from J, with 13 bases between. Both iRepertoire HTBI primers and Arm-PCR of CDR3 regions were used to build the TCR beta libraries. TCRdb re-analysed the multiplex PCR reads in MiXCR, keeping a single row per CDR3 protein. Of under 450,000 distinct CDR3 sequences in the sample, about a sixth were seen once. The same data also went into a second study, on T cells in Graves' hyperthyroidism and ophthalmopathy. Per that study: During a first-round RT-PCR of the TCR CDR3, the HTBI primer set was used.

The sequencing here drew on peripheral blood mononuclear cells (PBMCs), taken at new diagnosis, from a patient treated with antithyroid drugs. This rearrangement joins TRBV20-1 to TRBJ2-7, with D unclear. This TCR came from a woman under 30 with Graves disease. This chain's CDR3 is CSVEGGPEQYF. The CDR3 DNA sequence: TGCAGTGTGGAAGGCGGTCCCGAGCAGTACTTC.